This TCR beta chain was captured in a study of cytomegalovirus exposure and HLA in healthy donors. Study conclusions and caveats: Excluded were some V segments that proved indistinguishable, including TRBV6-2 and TRBV6-3. The study designated 150 to 200 TCR beta chains cytomegalovirus-associated.

The germline V gene has CDR1 LNHNV and CDR2 YYDKDF (reference sequence). The CDR3 has 13 amino acids. Trimming cost V 8 bases and J 3 bases; bases outside gene matches: 6. Use of 60 Vbeta and 13 Jbeta primers characterized the PCR. The table came from immunoSEQ multiplex PCR; TCRdb's copy has only in-frame clones and leaves some out. The sample has approximately 46,000 clones; approximately 67% are singletons. About this clone itself: Antigen: not known.

Sequencing used PBMCs. The TCR was taken from a man aged 25 to 45 in good health and CMV-seronegative. The chain has TRBV15 and TRBJ2-7; 8 nucleotides match TRBD1. The CDR3 reads CATVPDRGYEQYF. The CDR3, as DNA: TGTGCCACCGTACCCGACAGGGGCTACGAGCAGTACTTC.